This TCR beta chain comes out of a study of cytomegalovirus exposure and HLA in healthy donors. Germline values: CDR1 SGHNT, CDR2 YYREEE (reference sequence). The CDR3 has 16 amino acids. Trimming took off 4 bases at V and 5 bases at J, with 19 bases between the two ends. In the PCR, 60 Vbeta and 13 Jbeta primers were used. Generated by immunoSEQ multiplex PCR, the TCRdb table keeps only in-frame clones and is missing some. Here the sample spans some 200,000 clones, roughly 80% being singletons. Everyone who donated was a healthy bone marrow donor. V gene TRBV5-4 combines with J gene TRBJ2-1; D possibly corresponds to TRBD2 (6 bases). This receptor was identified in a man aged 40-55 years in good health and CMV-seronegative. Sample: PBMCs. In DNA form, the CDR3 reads TGTGCCAGCAGCCTCCCCGGCGCGGGGACCAACAATGAGCAGTTCTTC. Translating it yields CASSLPGAGTNNEQFF.